These 20 T cell receptor beta chains share one sample of origin, sequenced in a study of blood T cell repertoires in COVID-19. Here immunoSEQ multiplex PCR was the method, and the copy in TCRdb shows in-frame clones only, minus some. The sample gives 50,000 to 60,000 clones, roughly four fifths of which show up once; roughly 5.9% is in the top ten. The sequenced material came from peripheral blood. The receptors stem from a human donor in a cohort sampled during active or convalescent COVID-19.

The chain recombines TRBV19 with TRBJ1-5, with TRBD1 matching over 8 bases. From germline, CDR1 is LNHDA and CDR2 SQIVND (reference sequence). This CDR3 spans 15 amino acids. J was trimmed by 0 bases and V by 6 bases; bases with no gene match: 4. This CDR3 reads CASRRTGTSNQPQHF. In DNA form, the CDR3 reads TGTGCCAGTAGGAGGACAGGGACTAGCAATCAGCCCCAGCATTTT.

The chain couples TRBV18 to TRBJ2-7, with TRBD1 matching 7 bases. There are 14 residues in the CDR3. Trimming took 4 bases from V and 2 from J; bases not matched to a gene: 5. CDR1 and CDR2 from the germline V gene are KGHSH and LQKENI. The CDR3 protein is CASSRGTATYEQYF. In DNA, the CDR3 is TGTGCCAGCTCACGTGGGACAGCGACCTACGAGCAGTACTTC. Supplemented by reference TRBV18 and TRBJ2-7, the full variable domain reads NAGVMQNPRHLVRRRGQEARLRCSPMKGHSHVYWYRQLPEEGLKFMVYLQKENIIDESGMPKERFSAEFPKEGPSILRIQQVVRGDSAAYFCASSRGTATYEQYFGPGTRLTVT.

The chain joins TRBV19 to TRBJ2-1; D uncertain. The CDR3 extends over 14 amino acids. Trimming cost V 1 base and J 5 bases, with 9 bases left between them. The germline V gene has CDR1 LNHDA and CDR2 SQIVND (reference sequence). The CDR3 bases are TGTGCCAGTAGTATAGGGGCCAGCCACAATGAGCAGTTCTTC. It specifies CASSIGASHNEQFF.

The chain joins TRBV19 to TRBJ2-7; the D gene is possibly TRBD2 (6 bases). Trimming removed 8 bases at V and 3 bases at J, with 20 bases between. CDR1 is LNHDA and CDR2 is SQIVND in the germline V gene (reference sequence). This CDR3 contains 15 residues. CDR3 coding DNA: TGTGCCAGTTCGGGACTGGGTGGGGCTAGCTACGAGCAGTACTTC. As protein: CASSGLGGASYEQYF.

The rearrangement uses TRBV10-3 and TRBJ1-2, with D hard to call. Trimming stripped 2 bases from V and 4 bases from J, with 11 bases between. Germline-derived CDR1 and CDR2 are ENHRY and SYGVKD. CDR3 length: 14 residues. CDR3 DNA sequence: TGTGCCATCAGTGAGGAGTTTCGGTTCTATGGCTACACCTTC. Its translation is CAISEEFRFYGYTF.

The chain couples TRBV6-5 to TRBJ1-1, with TRBD1 matching over 7 bases. Germline CDR1 MNHEY, CDR2 SVGAGI. With V trimmed by 4 bases and J by 4 bases, 3 bases remained unmatched. The CDR3 has 13 residues. CDR3 sequence reads: CASSLYRGTEAFF. The CDR3 coding sequence is TGTGCCAGCAGTTTGTACAGGGGCACTGAAGCTTTCTTT.

The rearrangement joins TRBV18 to TRBJ1-2, with D tentatively TRBD1 (6 bases). Germline loops: CDR1 KGHSH, CDR2 LQKENI. The CDR3 totals 15 residues. V lost 0 bases, J lost 5 bases, and 13 bases lay in between. The CDR3 DNA reads as TGTGCCAGCTCACCACCCGGGGGGCGCGGTTATGGCTACACCTTC. Protein sequence: CASSPPGGRGYGYTF.

In this sample, this clone turned up once. The rearrangement uses TRBV7-6 and TRBJ1-1; D not certain. Trimming removed 5 bases from V and 2 bases from J, with 9 bases in between. Germline values: CDR1 SGHVS, CDR2 FNYEAQ. CDR3 length equals 13 residues. CDR3 residues: CASSVSQNTEAFF. The CDR3 DNA is TGTGCCAGCAGCGTTAGTCAAAACACTGAAGCTTTCTTT.

The chain carries TRBV2 and TRBJ1-2; D call uncertain. Trimming removed 3 bases from V and 7 bases from J, with 6 bases in between. CDR1 and CDR2 from the germline V gene are SNHLY and FYNNEI. The CDR3 covers 11 residues. CDR3: CASSERIGYTF. The DNA of the CDR3 is TGTGCCAGCAGTGAGAGGATTGGCTACACCTTC.

J is TRBJ1-1 and V is TRBV2; no firm D call. The CDR3 is 13 amino acids. The V and J ends lost 7 bases and 1 base respectively, with 10 bases between them. CDR1 is SNHLY and CDR2 is FYNNEI in the germline V gene. The CDR3 nucleotides read TGTGCCAGCAATTTAGCACCGAACACTGAAGCTTTCTTT. Amino acid sequence: CASNLAPNTEAFF.

The rearrangement links TRBV7-2 to TRBJ2-7; weak D call: TRBD2 (6 bases). Germline loops: CDR1 SGHTA, CDR2 FQGNSA. V shed 6 bases and J shed 5 bases, with 14 bases lying between them. This CDR3 has 13 amino acids. The CDR3 DNA is TGTGCCAGCAGGCCCGGGACTTCCGACGAGCAGTACTTC. This translates into CASRPGTSDEQYF.

The V gene is TRBV6-5, the J gene TRBJ1-1, with D uncertain. The CDR3 contains 14 residues. Germline loops: CDR1 MNHEY, CDR2 SVGAGI. The V gene lost 0 bases and the J gene lost 2 bases, with 7 bases spanning the gap. In DNA, the CDR3 is TGTGCCAGCAGTTACTCGACAACTAACACTGAAGCTTTCTTT. Amino acid sequence: CASSYSTTNTEAFF.

V gene TRBV4-3 combines with J gene TRBJ2-2, with D hard to call. The CDR3 loop spans 16 amino acids. Trimming removed 0 bases from V and 0 bases from J, with 8 bases in between. CDR1 is LGHNA and CDR2 is YSLEER in the germline V gene. As DNA, the CDR3 is TGCGCCAGCAGCCAAGATGGCAGGTCGAACACCGGGGAGCTGTTTTTT. Its protein is CASSQDGRSNTGELFF.

V usage is TRBV5-4 and J usage is TRBJ2-1; 9 bases line up with TRBD1. Trimming removed 2 bases from V and 6 bases from J; junction bases left unmatched: 3. Per the germline V gene, CDR1 is SGHNT and CDR2 is YYREEE (reference sequence). There are 14 residues in the CDR3. Written as DNA, the CDR3 is TGTGCCAGCAGCTTACAGGGGGCAGGCAATGAGCAGTTCTTC. Protein product: CASSLQGAGNEQFF.

This clone has a handful of counts. The J gene is TRBJ1-4, the V gene TRBV2; 9 nucleotides match TRBD1. Germline assignment: CDR1 SNHLY and CDR2 FYNNEI. The V segment lost 4 bases and the J segment 8 bases; nucleotides outside the gene matches: 2. This CDR3 is 13 amino acids long. CDR3 sequence: CASSGQGGEKLFF. The DNA of the CDR3 is TGTGCCAGCAGTGGACAGGGGGGCGAAAAACTGTTTTTT.

This clone was seen more than once but under ten times. The chain recombines TRBV13 with TRBJ2-2; 7 bases align to TRBD2. This CDR3 region has 16 residues. Germline values: CDR1 PRHDT, CDR2 FYEKMQ (reference sequence). V lost 6 bases, J lost 1 base, and 8 bases stayed unmatched. The CDR3 nucleotides read TGTGCCAGCAGGCCTCTAGCGGCGATGAACACCGGGGAGCTGTTTTTT. Protein product: CASRPLAAMNTGELFF.

A few counts support this clone. This sequence joins TRBV4-1 and TRBJ1-6; D not certain. This CDR3 is built from 20 residues. Trimming removed 0 bases from V and 6 bases from J, with 24 bases in between. Per the germline V gene, CDR1 is MGHRA and CDR2 is YSYEKL. In nucleotides, the CDR3 is TGCGCCAGCAGCCAAGAAATAAGCTTTGGTCAGGCGCCTTCTAATTCACCCCTCCACTTT. This gives the protein CASSQEISFGQAPSNSPLHF.

The chain has TRBV7-8 and TRBJ1-5; the D gene is possibly TRBD1 (6 bases). This CDR3 spans 16 amino acids. Germline CDR1 is SGHVS and CDR2 is FQNEAQ. Deletions cut 4 bases from V and 1 base from J, with 14 bases between. CDR3 nucleotide sequence: TGTGCCAGCAGCTCAGGACAGTGGAGGAGCAATCAGCCCCAGCATTTT. Residues: CASSSGQWRSNQPQHF.

The chain recombines TRBV6-6 with TRBJ1-5; 8 positions agree with TRBD1. The CDR3 length is 16 residues. The germline V gene encodes CDR1 MNHNY and CDR2 SVGAGI (reference sequence). J was trimmed by 2 bases and V by 7 bases; bases with no gene match: 10. This chain's CDR3 is CASTNTGGGGNQPQHF. The DNA for the CDR3 is TGTGCCAGCACCAATACAGGGGGAGGGGGCAATCAGCCCCAGCATTTT.

DNA of the CDR3: TGTGCCAGCAGTTACTTGGGGGGGGCTTTCGAGCAGTACTTC. It codes for CASSYLGGAFEQYF. The V gene is TRBV6-5, the J gene TRBJ2-7; tentative D call: TRBD2 (7 bases). The germline V and J ends were trimmed by 1 base and 6 bases, with 13 bases remaining between them. The CDR3 contains 14 residues. Germline assignment: CDR1 MNHEY and CDR2 SVGAGI.